The 31 T cell receptor beta chains given below trace back to one sample, sequenced in a study of cytomegalovirus exposure and HLA in healthy donors. It was with 60 Vbeta and 13 Jbeta primers that the PCR ran. This table comes from immunoSEQ multiplex PCR, and its TCRdb copy is limited to in-frame clones, with some not included. Among more than 150,000 clones listed, roughly four fifths were seen once. The sequenced sample consisted of PBMCs. These receptors were obtained from a man aged 35 to 55 in good health and CMV-seronegative.

This clone was seen a single time. One junction end disagrees with the germline gene, perhaps due to a read error. The chain employs TRBV9 and TRBJ2-6; D possibly corresponds to TRBD1 (5 bases). CDR1 is SGDLS, CDR2 YYNGEE, per germline. This CDR3 spans 15 amino acids. In nucleotides, the CDR3 is TGTGCCAGCAGCGTAGCCCTCTCTGGGGCCAACGGCCTGACTTTC. As protein: CASSVALSGANGLTF.

The J gene is TRBJ2-1, the V gene TRBV28, with 7 bases matching TRBD2. The length of the CDR3 is 15 residues. V dropped 2 bases and J dropped 3; count of bases not matched to a gene: 4. Germline V lookup: CDR1 MDHEN, CDR2 SYDVKM. CDR3 sequence (DNA): TGTGCCAGCAGTTTAACGGGAGGAAACTACAATGAGCAGTTCTTC. Residues: CASSLTGGNYNEQFF. Together with reference TRBV28 and TRBJ2-1, the CDR3 gives the full variable domain: DVKVTQSSRYLVKRTGEKVFLECVQDMDHENMFWYRQDPGLGLRLIYFSYDVKMKEKGDIPEGYSVSREKKERFSLILESASTNQTSMYLCASSLTGGNYNEQFFGPGTRLTVL.

The rearrangement joins TRBV15 to TRBJ1-2; D perhaps matches TRBD1 (5 bases). The CDR3 covers 12 residues. Germline V gene lookup returns CDR1 LNHNV and CDR2 YYDKDF (reference sequence). V lost 3 bases and J 12 bases, leaving 14 bases between the germline ends. The DNA of the CDR3 is TGTGCCACCAGCAGCCCGGAGGGAGGGGACACCTTC. It translates to CATSSPEGGDTF.

The chain links TRBV18 to TRBJ1-1; 7 bases line up with TRBD1. Germline trimming cut 8 bases from V and 6 bases from J; bases unmatched to any gene: 15. The CDR3 contains 15 residues. From germline, CDR1 is KGHSH and CDR2 LQKENI. Here the CDR3 DNA reads TGTGCCAGCCGAGAAGTGGCAGGGGGGAAGTCTGAAGCTTTCTTT. It is translated as CASREVAGGKSEAFF. The complete variable domain, with remaining parts taken from reference TRBV18 and TRBJ1-1, reads NAGVMQNPRHLVRRRGQEARLRCSPMKGHSHVYWYRQLPEEGLKFMVYLQKENIIDESGMPKERFSAEFPKEGPSILRIQQVVRGDSAAYFCASREVAGGKSEAFFGQGTRLTVV.

This chain connects TRBV5-1 to TRBJ2-3, with TRBD2 matching over 9 bases. This CDR3 has 17 amino acids. V lost 0 bases, J lost 2 bases, and 7 bases stayed unmatched. Germline CDR1 is SGHRS and CDR2 is YFSETQ. The CDR3 DNA sequence: TGCGCCAGCAGCTTGGGCGGCGGGGGGGGTTCCACAGATACGCAGTATTTT. Amino acid sequence: CASSLGGGGGSTDTQYF. Looking up the rest from reference TRBV5-1 and TRBJ2-3 gives the full variable domain: KAGVTQTPRYLIKTRGQQVTLSCSPISGHRSVSWYQQTPGQGLQFLFEYFSETQRNKGNFPGRFSGRQFSNSRSEMNVSTLELGDSALYLCASSLGGGGGSTDTQYFGPGTRLTVL.

The table lists this clone with a few counts. V is TRBV6-4 and J is TRBJ2-1, with D tentatively TRBD1 (6 bases). This CDR3 has 12 residues. V was trimmed by 4 bases and J by 13 bases, leaving 14 bases between them. Germline values: CDR1 MRHNA, CDR2 SNTAGT. The chain's CDR3 is CASSALQGPQFF. The CDR3 DNA is TGTGCCAGCAGTGCGCTACAGGGTCCCCAGTTCTTC.

The rearrangement joins TRBV27 to TRBJ1-2; D not resolved. The CDR3 loop spans 13 amino acids. Germline loops: CDR1 MNHEY, CDR2 SMNVEV (reference sequence). V shed 3 bases and J shed 8 bases, with 13 bases lying between them. The CDR3 DNA reads TGTGCCAGCAGTTTTCGTGCAGGCGACGGCTACACCTTC. As protein: CASSFRAGDGYTF.

The gene calls are TRBV2 and TRBJ1-1, with 9 bases fitting TRBD1. The CDR3 runs to 15 residues. Germline CDR1 reads SNHLY; CDR2 reads FYNNEI. V gave up 4 bases and J gave up 7 bases; unmatched junction bases: 10. The CDR3 reads CASSVWTGAIIEAFF. The CDR3 coding sequence is TGTGCCAGCAGTGTGTGGACAGGGGCGATTATTGAAGCTTTCTTT.

In DNA, the CDR3 is TGTGCCAGCAGCTTGGGACTAGCGGGAGTTTATGAGCAGTTCTTC. Residues: CASSLGLAGVYEQFF. This chain links TRBV11-2 with TRBJ2-1; 14 nucleotides line up with TRBD2. The CDR3 length is 15 residues. Trimming cost V 3 bases and J 8 bases; bases outside gene matches: 3. CDR1 and CDR2 from the germline V gene are SGHAT and FQNNGV.

The chain joins TRBV29-1 to TRBJ1-4; the D gene is possibly TRBD1 (5 bases). The CDR3 consists of 15 residues. Trimming shortened V by 2 bases and J by 2 bases, and 12 bases separated the two germline ends. From germline, CDR1 is SQVTM and CDR2 ANQGSEA. In DNA form, the CDR3 reads TGCAGCGTTGAATCAGGGTCATTGACTAATGAAAAACTGTTTTTT. Protein sequence: CSVESGSLTNEKLFF.

The chain uses TRBV5-4 and TRBJ2-5, with 8 bases lining up with TRBD2. With 2 bases clipped from V and 5 bases from J, the junction kept 11 bases outside the gene matches. This CDR3 is 16 amino acids long. Germline V CDR1 and CDR2: SGHNT, YYREEE (reference sequence). The CDR3 spells CASSFGGVLAGETQYF. The CDR3 region has the DNA TGTGCCAGCAGCTTCGGGGGGGTCCTAGCGGGTGAGACCCAGTACTTC.

The table lists this clone with a count of one. This rearrangement joins TRBV6-5 to TRBJ2-7, with D unresolved. This CDR3 is built from 15 residues. From germline, CDR1 is MNHEY and CDR2 SVGAGI. Trimming shortened V by 2 bases and J by 1 base, and 12 bases separated the two germline ends. CDR3 sequence: CASSYNSPNSYEQYF. CDR3 in DNA: TGTGCCAGCAGTTACAACAGTCCTAATTCCTACGAGCAGTACTTC.

The CDR3 DNA reads as TGTGCCAGCAGCTTGCAGGCCCAAGAGACCCAGTACTTC. This encodes CASSLQAQETQYF. The chain has TRBV5-4 and TRBJ2-5, with no clear D. In germline, CDR1 is SGHNT, CDR2 YYREEE (reference sequence). The V gene lost 1 base and the J gene lost 1 base, with 5 bases spanning the gap. The CDR3 contains 13 residues.

The J gene is TRBJ2-2, the V gene TRBV19; D possibly corresponds to TRBD2 (5 bases). The CDR3 runs 16 residues. CDR1 and CDR2 (germline): LNHDA, SQIVND (reference sequence). Trimming removed 3 bases from V and 4 bases from J, with 15 bases in between. The CDR3 sequence: CASSIRWGVATGELFF. The DNA for the CDR3 is TGTGCCAGTAGTATCAGGTGGGGAGTGGCCACCGGGGAGCTGTTTTTT.

The V call is TRBV9, the J call TRBJ2-1, with D perhaps matching TRBD1 (5 bases). Germline V gene sequence: CDR1 SGDLS, CDR2 YYNGEE. Trimming removed 3 bases from V and 4 bases from J, with 14 bases in between. The CDR3 is 15 residues long. The CDR3 region is CASSEGRRAYNEQFF. Written as DNA, the CDR3 is TGTGCCAGCAGCGAGGGGCGTCGGGCGTACAATGAGCAGTTCTTC.

The rearrangement joins TRBV9 to TRBJ2-2; TRBD2 aligns across 7 bases. The CDR3 runs 17 residues. CDR1 and CDR2 (germline): SGDLS, YYNGEE. The trim removed 0 bases at V and 5 bases at J, leaving 10 bases unmatched. The CDR3 DNA reads as TGTGCCAGCAGCGTAGACGTGGGAGGGCCTCGAACCGGGGAGCTGTTTTTT. Translation gives CASSVDVGGPRTGELFF.

This chain uses TRBV10-2 with TRBJ1-1, with D unclear. The CDR3 has 14 amino acids. V lost 2 bases and J 0 bases, leaving 7 bases between the germline ends. Germline V CDR1 and CDR2: WSHSY, SAAADI. CDR3 in amino acids: CASSEELLNTEAFF. The CDR3 DNA reads as TGCGCCAGCAGTGAGGAGCTATTGAACACTGAAGCTTTCTTT.

The CDR3 spells CSVQPSPGKLFF. The CDR3 nucleotides read TGCAGCGTCCAGCCTTCTCCGGGAAAACTGTTTTTT. J is TRBJ1-4 and V is TRBV29-1; D gene uncertain. The CDR3 has 12 amino acids. CDR1 is SQVTM, CDR2 ANQGSEA, per germline. Trimming shortened V by 6 bases and J by 10 bases, and 15 bases separated the two germline ends.

The chain is built from TRBV7-8 and TRBJ1-4; D unresolved. This CDR3 is built from 13 residues. The V end was cut by 2 bases, the J end by 7 bases, with 8 bases between. Germline CDR1 is SGHVS and CDR2 is FQNEAQ. Here the CDR3 reads CASSLRTSEKLFF. The CDR3 coding sequence is TGTGCCAGCAGCTTAAGAACAAGTGAAAAACTGTTTTTT.

V and J are TRBV29-1 and TRBJ1-2; D is unresolved. The length of the CDR3 is 14 residues. Germline loops: CDR1 SQVTM, CDR2 ANQGSEA. The V gene lost 4 bases and the J gene lost 5 bases, with 17 bases spanning the gap. The CDR3 loop is CSVGPFEGDYGYTF. The CDR3 coding sequence is TGCAGCGTTGGGCCTTTCGAGGGCGATTATGGCTACACCTTC.

This chain connects TRBV5-1 to TRBJ2-3; TRBD1 matches 11 bases. The V gene's germline CDR1 is SGHRS and CDR2 YFSETQ. The CDR3 spans 16 residues. The V gene end was trimmed by 5 bases and the J gene end by 2 bases; junction bases not matched to a gene: 7. The DNA of the CDR3 is TGCGCCAGCAGTCGCGGACAGGGGGCGGTCACAGATACGCAGTATTTT. It yields the protein CASSRGQGAVTDTQYF.

The CDR3 reads CASSRGQVSMNTEAFF. The CDR3 DNA reads as TGTGCCAGCAGCAGGGGACAGGTTTCGATGAACACTGAAGCTTTCTTT. This chain uses TRBV2 with TRBJ1-1; 8 positions match TRBD1. Per germline, CDR1 SNHLY and CDR2 FYNNEI. Trimming cost V 6 bases and J 0 bases; bases outside gene matches: 9. The CDR3 is 16 amino acids.

The gene calls are TRBV19 and TRBJ1-4; perhaps TRBD1 as D (6 bases). CDR3 length equals 15 residues. Germline V gene lookup returns CDR1 LNHDA and CDR2 SQIVND (reference sequence). With 7 bases removed from V and 7 bases from J, the gap between germline ends came to 19 bases. The CDR3 DNA reads as TGTGCCAGTACACTTTCGCGCCAGGGGATTGAAAAACTGTTTTTT. Its protein is CASTLSRQGIEKLFF.

The chain joins TRBV19 to TRBJ2-1; D is ambiguous. Germline V gene data show CDR1 as LNHDA and CDR2 as SQIVND (reference sequence). V was trimmed by 5 bases and J by 7 bases, leaving 12 bases between them. The CDR3 is 13 amino acids. CDR3 amino acids: CASSGQVQNEQFF. CDR3 DNA sequence: TGTGCCAGTAGTGGGCAGGTCCAGAATGAGCAGTTCTTC.

This clone was seen a few times. The chain employs TRBV10-1 and TRBJ2-1; TRBD1 matches at 7 bases. CDR1 is WNHNN and CDR2 is SYGVQD in the germline V gene (reference sequence). V gave up 9 bases and J gave up 0 bases; unmatched junction bases: 11. This CDR3 is built from 16 residues. CDR3 residues: CASPTGAKSSYNEQFF. As DNA, the CDR3 is TGCGCCAGTCCTACAGGGGCAAAAAGCTCCTACAATGAGCAGTTCTTC.

The genes are TRBV30 and TRBJ2-7; the match to TRBD1 covers 7 bases. The germline V gene encodes CDR1 GTSNPN and CDR2 SVGIG (reference sequence). J gave up 4 bases and V 0 bases, and 3 bases lay outside the gene matches. CDR3 length equals 13 residues. The chain's CDR3 is CAWSVGRGYEQYV. CDR3 in DNA: TGTGCCTGGAGTGTCGGCAGGGGGTACGAGCAGTACGTC.

This clone was seen only once. This chain links TRBV28 with TRBJ2-5, with 8 bases that match TRBD1. Unmatched junction bases numbered 7, after V lost 4 bases and J lost 6 bases. The CDR3 totals 14 residues. Germline CDR1 and CDR2: MDHEN and SYDVKM. CDR3 loop: CASSSSRGLKTQYF. CDR3 DNA: TGTGCCAGCAGTTCGTCCAGGGGGCTCAAGACCCAGTACTTC.

Here the CDR3 reads CASTAGDTGGDTQYF. CDR3 bases: TGCGCCAGCACCGCCGGGGACACAGGTGGGGATACGCAGTATTTT. The genes are TRBV5-1 and TRBJ2-3, with D possibly being TRBD1 (6 bases). The germline CDR1 and CDR2 sequences are SGHRS and YFSETQ. The CDR3 covers 15 residues. V shed 6 bases and J shed 6 bases, with 20 bases lying between them.

V gene TRBV21-1 combines with J gene TRBJ2-3; TRBD1 is taken as the D call from the table, unchecked against the DNA. TRBV21-1 represents a pseudogene. There are 18 residues in the CDR3. CDR3 residues: CASSKARPGQGQGDTQYF. In DNA form, the CDR3 reads TGTGCCAGCAGCAAAGCCCGACCCGGCCAGGGTCAAGGAGATACGCAGTATTTT.

As regards this clone: The CDR3 does not close with the conserved phenylalanine or tryptophan, likely indicating a read error. The CDR3 DNA is TGTGCCAGCAGTTTAGAAAGGGGTCAGCCCCAGCATCTT. Protein product: CASSLERGQPQHL. The V call is TRBV27, the J call TRBJ1-5; TRBD1 might be the D (5 bases). Trimming shortened V by 2 bases and J by 6 bases, and 8 bases separated the two germline ends. Germline V gene data show CDR1 as MNHEY and CDR2 as SMNVEV (reference sequence). The CDR3 runs 13 residues.

A few counts support this clone. The genes are TRBV29-1 and TRBJ2-1; maybe TRBD1 (7 bases). From germline, CDR1 is SQVTM and CDR2 ANQGSEA. The CDR3 is 13 amino acids. Trimming removed 6 bases from V and 10 bases from J, with 19 bases in between. CDR3 loop: CSVDREASGEQFF. DNA for the CDR3: TGCAGCGTCGACAGGGAGGCATCTGGGGAGCAGTTCTTC.